This T cell receptor (beta chain) was captured in a study of molecular identifiers for immune sequencing clone quantification. Overall study findings and caveats: Clones above 20 RNA copies contained over 97% of effector molecules and under 1% of naive molecules.

TCRdb reprocessed the PCR reads via MiXCR and lists one record per CDR3 protein. Among approximately 590,000 distinct CDR3 sequences listed, over 25% were seen once. Germline V gene sequence: CDR1 PRHDT, CDR2 FYEKMQ (reference sequence). Trimming took 3 bases from V and 9 from J, leaving 12 bases between them. The CDR3 length is 14 residues. About this clonotype itself: Antigen specificity is unknown.

Sequenced material: naive CD8+ T cells from blood, with Jurkat cell RNA spiked in. Subset of the sample: FACS-sorted CD8+CD4-CCR7+CD45RA+ naive T cells. The clonotype was recovered from a human donor in good health. Some libraries in this study had Jurkat cell RNA spiked in. The chain is built from TRBV13 and TRBJ1-6; D unresolved. The CDR3 DNA follows: TGTGCCAGCAGCTTGGGCCTTGGGAGTTCACCCCTCCACTTT. Residues: CASSLGLGSSPLHF.